A selection of T cell receptor beta chains follows, all from one sample in a study of T cells in Graves' hyperthyroidism and ophthalmopathy. TCRdb reprocessed the multiplex PCR reads with MiXCR, giving one entry per CDR3 protein. Found here are roughly 800,000 distinct CDR3 sequences, 35% to 45% of them singletons; the top ten hold about 9%. The sample was blood. These receptors originate from a man aged 18 to 30 with Graves' hyperthyroidism. Each CDR3 is given with its conserved first and last residue. The D gene is left open where the match is weak. Expanded clones get a size class; other rows say once, few or many, or leave the size out.

d_call	clone_size	v_call	j_call	cdr3_aa	cdr3_nt
TRBD1	few	TRBV6-6	TRBJ2-5	CASSPLQGAVETQYF	TGTGCCAGCAGTCCCTTGCAGGGGGCTGTGGAGACCCAGTACTTC
-	many	TRBV2	TRBJ2-7	CATTGISYEQYF	TGTGCCACGACAGGTATCTCCTACGAGCAGTACTTC
-	many	TRBV5-1	TRBJ2-7	CASSATGTQGYEQYF	TGCGCCAGCAGCGCTACCGGGACACAGGGCTACGAGCAGTACTTC
TRBD2	-	TRBV11-2	TRBJ2-5	CASMGTTALQETQYF	TGTGCCAGCATGGGGACTACAGCTCTACAAGAGACCCAGTACTTC
-	few	TRBV7-2	TRBJ2-2	CASSLAPFGELFF	TGTGCCAGCAGCTTAGCGCCCTTCGGGGAGCTGTTTTTT
-	many	TRBV2	TRBJ1-4	CASQIPTYAYEKLFF	TGTGCCAGCCAAATCCCGACATATGCTTATGAAAAACTGTTTTTT
-	few	TRBV4-1	TRBJ2-7	CASSQEDSRDFYEQYF	TGCGCCAGCAGCCAAGAGGATAGCAGGGACTTCTACGAGCAGTACTTC
TRBD1	-	TRBV7-8	TRBJ1-5	CASSQDEYRGRPGDQPQHF	TGTGCCAGCAGCCAAGATGAGTACAGGGGGCGTCCAGGCGATCAGCCCCAGCATTTT
-	few	TRBV4-2	TRBJ2-7	CASSQLQGSSSYEQYF	TGTGCCAGCAGCCAGTTACAGGGCTCCAGCTCCTACGAGCAGTACTTC
TRBD1	many	TRBV10-3	TRBJ2-7	CAISPGTGAHEQYF	TGTGCCATCAGTCCCGGGACAGGGGCCCACGAGCAGTACTTC
-	once	TRBV7-9	TRBJ2-7	CASSQSGGLGEQYF	TGTGCCAGCAGCCAATCTGGGGGACTGGGCGAGCAGTACTTC